This entry lists 27 T cell receptor beta chains sequenced from one sample in a study of shared clonotypes between healthy human individuals. Method: immunoSEQ multiplex PCR; TCRdb's copy keeps in-frame clones and lacks some. The sample holds under 700,000 clones; approximately 95% are singletons and the top ten take over 0.095%. The naive CD8 fraction comprised CD45RO-negative cells positively selected for CCR7 and excluded terminally differentiated effector memory CD45RA+ cells. Sequences were obtained from naive CD8+ T cells sorted from blood. The receptors shown here come from a woman under 40 in good health.

CDR3 in DNA: TGTGCCAGTAGTATAGGAGCGCCCGAGATGGTCTACGAGCAGTACTTC. Translated: CASSIGAPEMVYEQYF. The chain joins TRBV19 to TRBJ2-7; D call uncertain. The V end was cut by 1 base, the J end by 3 bases, with 16 bases between. Germline V gene data show CDR1 as LNHDA and CDR2 as SQIVND (reference sequence). The CDR3 contains 16 residues.

This chain joins TRBV7-6 and TRBJ2-6; tentatively, D is TRBD1 (6 bases). The V gene's germline CDR1 is SGHVS and CDR2 FNYEAQ. The CDR3 is made up of 18 amino acids. The germline V and J ends were trimmed by 4 bases and 0 bases, with 16 bases remaining between them. Here the CDR3 reads CASSSSWDTSSGANVLTF. The CDR3 DNA reads as TGTGCCAGCAGCTCCTCATGGGACACCAGCTCTGGGGCCAACGTCCTGACTTTC.

The gene calls are TRBV4-1 and TRBJ2-3; 8 bases match TRBD2. Looked up from germline, CDR1 is MGHRA and CDR2 is YSYEKL. This CDR3 has 20 amino acids. J gave up 2 bases and V 0 bases, and 16 bases lay outside the gene matches. CDR3 amino acids: CASSQEPGAGAEGHTDTQYF. The CDR3 coding sequence is TGCGCCAGCAGCCAAGAACCTGGAGCGGGGGCCGAGGGCCACACAGATACGCAGTATTTT.

The genes are TRBV27 and TRBJ1-3, with D perhaps TRBD1 (6 bases). Germline V gene lookup returns CDR1 MNHEY and CDR2 SMNVEV (reference sequence). V dropped 0 bases and J dropped 0 bases, with 9 bases sitting between them. The CDR3 has 16 residues. As DNA, the CDR3 is TGTGCCAGCAGTTTATCAGGGGGTTCCTCTGGAAACACCATATATTTT. Translation: CASSLSGGSSGNTIYF.

The chain links TRBV7-9 to TRBJ1-4; D is uncertain. Germline loops: CDR1 SEHNR, CDR2 FQNEAQ (reference sequence). Trimming took off 4 bases at V and 4 bases at J, with 10 bases between the two ends. This CDR3 has 14 amino acids. CDR3: CASSSFINNEKLFF. CDR3 nucleotide sequence: TGTGCCAGCAGCTCTTTCATCAATAATGAAAAACTGTTTTTT.

The chain recombines TRBV27 with TRBJ1-1; D unresolved. V was cut by 1 base and J by 5 bases, with 8 bases left in between. Germline V lookup: CDR1 MNHEY, CDR2 SMNVEV (reference sequence). The length of the CDR3 is 13 residues. The CDR3 protein is CASSLYGVTEAFF. As DNA, the CDR3 is TGTGCCAGCAGTTTATACGGGGTAACTGAAGCTTTCTTT.

The chain employs TRBV7-6 and TRBJ1-5; D is unresolved. The germline V gene encodes CDR1 SGHVS and CDR2 FNYEAQ. Between the trimmed V and J ends, which lost 1 base and 0 bases, there was a span of 7 bases. The CDR3 spans 15 residues. The CDR3 sequence: CASSLESSSNQPQHF. Here the CDR3 DNA reads TGTGCCAGCAGCTTAGAATCATCTAGCAATCAGCCCCAGCATTTT.

The chain has TRBV27 and TRBJ2-5; 9 bases are shared with TRBD2. This CDR3 is built from 17 residues. Germline CDR1 reads MNHEY; CDR2 reads SMNVEV (reference sequence). V was pared by 6 bases and J by 4 bases, with 15 bases of the junction left unmatched. The DNA of the CDR3 is TGTGCCAGCAGCGTCAGACCTAATAGCGGGAGTACAGAGACCCAGTACTTC. Encoded protein: CASSVRPNSGSTETQYF.

This clone was seen just once. The chain joins TRBV5-1 to TRBJ2-7; 9 positions match TRBD2. V shed 5 bases and J 3 bases; nucleotides not matched to a gene: 12. The CDR3 contains 16 residues. Looked up from germline, CDR1 is SGHRS and CDR2 is YFSETQ. In DNA form, the CDR3 reads TGCGCCAGCAGGAGGACCCTTTCTAGCGGGGACTACGAGCAGTACTTC. Translation gives CASRRTLSSGDYEQYF.

Comment on this clone: Other DNA sequences from this sample encode an identical CDR3 as well. The chain recombines TRBV27 with TRBJ2-7; no clear D gene. V lost 8 bases to trimming and J lost 1 base, with 3 bases between them. The V gene's germline CDR1 is MNHEY and CDR2 SMNVEV (reference sequence). This CDR3 comprises 10 residues. The DNA of the CDR3 is TGTGCCAGCGCATCCTACGAGCAGTACTTC. Translated, it gives CASASYEQYF.

The V gene is TRBV5-4, the J gene TRBJ2-7, with D possibly TRBD1 on 6 matching bases. Germline V gene data show CDR1 as SGHNT and CDR2 as YYREEE (reference sequence). V dropped 1 base and J dropped 1 base, with 9 bases sitting between them. The CDR3 is 14 amino acids. The CDR3 DNA reads as TGTGCCAGCAGCTTGAGGGGGAATTCCTACGAGCAGTACTTC. Translating it yields CASSLRGNSYEQYF.

The chain combines TRBV27 with TRBJ1-5; weak D call: TRBD1 (5 bases). The V end lost 6 bases, the J end lost 7 bases, and 16 bases lay between the germline ends. The V gene's germline CDR1 is MNHEY and CDR2 SMNVEV (reference sequence). The CDR3 totals 14 residues. The CDR3: CASRYGGRGQPQHF. The CDR3 DNA is TGTGCCAGCAGGTACGGGGGGAGAGGACAGCCCCAGCATTTT.

This clone has just one count. The chain is built from TRBV2 and TRBJ2-4; D might be TRBD1 (6 bases). Per the germline V gene, CDR1 is SNHLY and CDR2 is FYNNEI. The CDR3 totals 17 residues. With 2 bases removed from V and 2 bases from J, the gap between germline ends came to 16 bases. The CDR3 DNA reads TGTGCCAGCAGTGAATTTGGTCAGGGGTTGACCAAAAACATTCAGTACTTC. Amino acids: CASSEFGQGLTKNIQYF.

This chain joins TRBV7-9 and TRBJ1-5; 9 nucleotides match TRBD1. Germline-derived CDR1 and CDR2 are SEHNR and FQNEAQ (reference sequence). This CDR3 is built from 14 residues. J was trimmed by 2 bases and V by 5 bases; bases with no gene match: 1. CDR3 sequence: CASSRDRGNQPQHF. Written as DNA, the CDR3 is TGTGCCAGCAGCCGGGACAGGGGCAATCAGCCCCAGCATTTT.

This clone was observed once. The genes are TRBV27 and TRBJ1-2; D unclear. Trimming took 0 bases from V and 8 from J, leaving 19 bases between them. The germline V gene encodes CDR1 MNHEY and CDR2 SMNVEV (reference sequence). CDR3 length: 16 residues. The CDR3 nucleotides read TGTGCCAGCAGTTTATCCCTATCGGGGAGGACCCAAGGCTACACCTTC. Encoded protein: CASSLSLSGRTQGYTF.

The rearrangement joins TRBV4-2 to TRBJ2-7; possibly TRBD2 for D (5 bases). Trimming shortened V by 0 bases and J by 0 bases, and 15 bases separated the two germline ends. The length of the CDR3 is 17 residues. Germline loops: CDR1 LGHNA, CDR2 YNFKEQ. The CDR3, as DNA: TGTGCCAGCAGCCAAGAGACTCCCGGACTCAGCTCCTACGAGCAGTACTTC. The encoded protein is CASSQETPGLSSYEQYF.

This chain links TRBV7-9 with TRBJ2-7, with 7 positions matching TRBD1. The CDR3 runs to 14 residues. J lost 1 base, V lost 8 bases, and 8 bases had no gene match. Germline CDR1 is SEHNR and CDR2 is FQNEAQ (reference sequence). In nucleotides, the CDR3 is TGTGCCAGCCAGAGGGGGCTGGAATCCTACGAGCAGTACTTC. This sequence encodes CASQRGLESYEQYF.

As concerns this clone: Other DNA sequences in the sample encode the same CDR3. The gene calls are TRBV27 and TRBJ1-1; perhaps TRBD1 as D (6 bases). Trimming took 2 bases from V and 4 from J, leaving 11 bases between them. The CDR3 runs 14 residues. Germline assignment: CDR1 MNHEY and CDR2 SMNVEV (reference sequence). The CDR3 region is CASSLRQAGTEAFF. Written as DNA, the CDR3 is TGTGCCAGCAGTTTAAGACAGGCGGGCACTGAAGCTTTCTTT.

The chain recombines TRBV30 with TRBJ1-1; D unresolved. Germline assignment: CDR1 GTSNPN and CDR2 SVGIG (reference sequence). The length of the CDR3 is 12 residues. With 2 bases removed from V and 5 bases from J, the gap between germline ends came to 9 bases. The CDR3 sequence is CAWSWGGTEAFF. CDR3 sequence (DNA): TGTGCCTGGAGTTGGGGAGGGACTGAAGCTTTCTTT.

V is TRBV27 and J is TRBJ1-1; 7 bases map to TRBD1. The germline CDR1 and CDR2 sequences are MNHEY and SMNVEV (reference sequence). The CDR3 has 14 residues. Losses at the gene ends were 5 bases for V and 1 base for J; bases not matched to a gene: 4. The CDR3 bases are TGTGCCAGCAGTCGACAGGGACCGAACACTGAAGCTTTCTTT. Translated, it gives CASSRQGPNTEAFF.

The chain recombines TRBV28 with TRBJ1-1, with D perhaps matching TRBD1 (6 bases). In germline, CDR1 is MDHEN, CDR2 SYDVKM. The V and J ends lost 5 bases and 2 bases respectively, with 18 bases between them. This CDR3 spans 16 amino acids. CDR3 amino acids: CASSPSLTGGNTEAFF. The DNA for the CDR3 is TGTGCCAGCAGTCCCTCCCTGACAGGAGGAAACACTGAAGCTTTCTTT.

The CDR3 region is CASSAGGNTYEQYF. The CDR3 nucleotides read TGTGCCAGCAGCGCGGGGGGGAATACCTACGAGCAGTACTTC. The V and J genes are TRBV9 and TRBJ2-7; 8 bases align to TRBD2. Trimming took 3 bases from V and 2 from J; bases not matched to a gene: 4. The CDR3 is 14 residues long. Looked up from germline, CDR1 is SGDLS and CDR2 is YYNGEE.

The chain is built from TRBV7-9 and TRBJ2-3; TRBD2 matches 11 bases. CDR1 SEHNR and CDR2 FQNEAQ come from the germline V gene (reference sequence). V gave up 5 bases and J gave up 3 bases; unmatched junction bases: 4. This CDR3 comprises 15 residues. CDR3 region: CASSAASGGTDTQYF. The DNA of the CDR3 is TGTGCCAGCAGCGCCGCTAGCGGGGGGACAGATACGCAGTATTTT.

The V gene is TRBV28, the J gene TRBJ2-7; 7 nucleotides line up with TRBD1. Germline V lookup: CDR1 MDHEN, CDR2 SYDVKM. J lost 3 bases, V lost 3 bases, and 2 bases had no gene match. There are 13 residues in the CDR3. The CDR3 bases are TGTGCCAGCAGTTTGGACAGGATCTACGAGCAGTACTTC. Translating it yields CASSLDRIYEQYF.

The chain joins TRBV19 to TRBJ2-5, with D perhaps TRBD1 (6 bases). V lost 5 bases and J 2 bases, leaving 12 bases between the germline ends. This CDR3 has 14 residues. Germline V gene lookup returns CDR1 LNHDA and CDR2 SQIVND (reference sequence). CDR3 DNA sequence: TGTGCCAGTAGTTGGAGACAGGAACAAGAGACCCAGTACTTC. Translated, it gives CASSWRQEQETQYF.

This chain connects TRBV9 to TRBJ2-7, with TRBD1 identical over 8 bases. The V gene's germline CDR1 is SGDLS and CDR2 YYNGEE. The CDR3 has 13 residues. The trim removed 2 bases at V and 7 bases at J, leaving 5 bases unmatched. In DNA, the CDR3 is TGTGCCAGCAGCGTGACGACAGGGGATGAGCAGTACTTC. As protein: CASSVTTGDEQYF.

The chain combines TRBV7-8 with TRBJ2-7, with D maybe TRBD2 (6 bases). Trimming removed 5 bases from V and 4 bases from J, with 21 bases in between. The CDR3 runs to 16 residues. Germline V CDR1 and CDR2: SGHVS, FQNEAQ. The CDR3 bases are TGTGCCAGCAGCAGTAACCCCCCAGTGGGGACTTACGAGCAGTACTTC. Protein product: CASSSNPPVGTYEQYF.